The text below deals with one T cell receptor beta chain. As originally analysed: Counts of nucleated cells, estimated from reference gene primer amplification, were obtained. Assay used: immunoSEQ multiplex PCR; TCRdb lists only in-frame clones, some missing. D and trimming were read from the DNA, whereas the V and J calls and clone size are those reported in that table. The sample carries tens of thousands of clones, roughly 82% recorded once. CDR1 is MNHEY, CDR2 SVGAGI, per germline. V lost 6 bases and J 7 bases, leaving 7 bases between the germline ends. The CDR3 loop spans 12 amino acids. The sample comes from a study of blood T cell repertoires in COVID-19. Background on the study: Specimens from acute and convalescent COVID-19 originated in the United States, Italy and Spain. From T cells, B-cell-depleted T cells, or PBMCs came the material, which was cDNA or gDNA.

V gene TRBV6-5 combines with J gene TRBJ1-6; D gene ambiguous. This receptor was obtained from a man aged 50 to 60 with active or convalescent COVID-19. Specimen: peripheral blood. CDR3 bases: TGTGCCAGCAGCCTAGAAAATTCACCCCTCCACTTT. It encodes CASSLENSPLHF.